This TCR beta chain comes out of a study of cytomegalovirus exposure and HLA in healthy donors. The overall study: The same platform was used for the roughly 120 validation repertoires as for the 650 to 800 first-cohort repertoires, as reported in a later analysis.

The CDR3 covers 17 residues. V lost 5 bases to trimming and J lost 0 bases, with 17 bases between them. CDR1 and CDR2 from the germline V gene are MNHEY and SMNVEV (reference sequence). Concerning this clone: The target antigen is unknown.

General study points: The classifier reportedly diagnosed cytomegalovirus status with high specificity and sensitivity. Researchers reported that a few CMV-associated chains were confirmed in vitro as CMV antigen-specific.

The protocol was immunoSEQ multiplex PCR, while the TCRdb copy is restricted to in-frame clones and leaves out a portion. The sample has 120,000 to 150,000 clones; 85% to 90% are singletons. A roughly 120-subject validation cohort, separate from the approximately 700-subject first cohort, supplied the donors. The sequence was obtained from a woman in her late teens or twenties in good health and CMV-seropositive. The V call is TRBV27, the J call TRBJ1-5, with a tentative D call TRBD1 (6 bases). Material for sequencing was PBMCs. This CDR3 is CASSRTGTLYSNQPQHF. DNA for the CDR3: TGTGCCAGCAGTAGAACAGGGACATTGTATAGCAATCAGCCCCAGCATTTT.